This TCR beta chain comes out of a study of blood T cell repertoires in COVID-19. Whole-study context: Samples of COVID-19 (acute and convalescent) were obtained from the United States, Italy and Spain.

While infection was still active, Seattle patients were enrolled and then followed longitudinally. CDR1 and CDR2 from the germline V gene are SNHLY and FYNNEI. The CDR3 is made up of 17 amino acids. Trimming took 8 bases from V and 6 from J, leaving 28 bases between them. Method: immunoSEQ multiplex PCR; TCRdb's copy keeps in-frame clones and lacks some. Of hundreds of thousands of clones in the sample, 87% are singletons; the top ten hold about 6.9%. The V call is TRBV2, the J call TRBJ1-2, with D tentatively TRBD1 (5 bases). The sample taken for sequencing was peripheral blood. The sequence was obtained from a woman in her fifties or sixties with COVID-19, enrolled during active disease. The chain's CDR3 is CASRPPPPRGTIDGYTF. The CDR3 DNA is TGTGCCAGCCGACCACCCCCACCGAGAGGGACTATAGATGGCTACACCTTC.